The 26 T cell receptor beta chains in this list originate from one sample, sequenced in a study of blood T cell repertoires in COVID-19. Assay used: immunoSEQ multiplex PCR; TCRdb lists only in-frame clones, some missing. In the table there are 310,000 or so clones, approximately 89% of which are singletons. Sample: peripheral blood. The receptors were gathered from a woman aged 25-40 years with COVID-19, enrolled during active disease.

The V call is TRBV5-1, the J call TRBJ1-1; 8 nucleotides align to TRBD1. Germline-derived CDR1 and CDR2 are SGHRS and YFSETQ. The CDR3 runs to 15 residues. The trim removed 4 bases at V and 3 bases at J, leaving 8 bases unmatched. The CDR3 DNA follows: TGCGCCAGCAGCCTTCGACAGGGGAGGGACACTGAAGCTTTCTTT. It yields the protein CASSLRQGRDTEAFF.

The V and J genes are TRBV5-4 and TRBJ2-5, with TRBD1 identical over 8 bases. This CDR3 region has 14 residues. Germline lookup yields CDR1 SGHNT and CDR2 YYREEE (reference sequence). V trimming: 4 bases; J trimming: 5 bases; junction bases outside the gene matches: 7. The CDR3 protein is CASSPRQGPETQYF. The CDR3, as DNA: TGTGCCAGCAGCCCCAGACAGGGGCCCGAGACCCAGTACTTC.

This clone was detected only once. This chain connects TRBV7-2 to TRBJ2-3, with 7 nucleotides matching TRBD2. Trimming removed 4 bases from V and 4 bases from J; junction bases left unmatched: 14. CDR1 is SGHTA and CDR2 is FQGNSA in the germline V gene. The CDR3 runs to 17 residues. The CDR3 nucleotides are TGTGCCAGCAGCTCCTCGTACGTGGTGGGAGGGCCAGATACGCAGTATTTT. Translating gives CASSSSYVVGGPDTQYF.

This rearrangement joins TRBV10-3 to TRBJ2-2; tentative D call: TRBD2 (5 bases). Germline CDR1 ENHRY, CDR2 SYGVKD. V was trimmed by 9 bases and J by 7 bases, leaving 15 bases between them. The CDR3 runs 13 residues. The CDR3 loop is CAIPGTVDGELFF. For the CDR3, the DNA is TGTGCCATTCCGGGAACCGTCGACGGGGAGCTGTTTTTT.

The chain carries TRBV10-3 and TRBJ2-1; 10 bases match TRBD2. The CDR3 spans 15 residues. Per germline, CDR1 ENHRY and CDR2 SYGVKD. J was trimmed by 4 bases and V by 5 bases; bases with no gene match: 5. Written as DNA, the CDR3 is TGTGCCATCAGTACGACTAGCGGGTTATACAATGAGCAGTTCTTC. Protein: CAISTTSGLYNEQFF.

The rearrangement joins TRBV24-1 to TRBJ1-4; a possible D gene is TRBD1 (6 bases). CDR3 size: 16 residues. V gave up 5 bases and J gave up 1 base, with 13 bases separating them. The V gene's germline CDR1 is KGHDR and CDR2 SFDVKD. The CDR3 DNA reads TGTGCCACCAGTGCGGGGGGCGGCGGAACTAATGAAAAACTGTTTTTT. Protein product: CATSAGGGGTNEKLFF.

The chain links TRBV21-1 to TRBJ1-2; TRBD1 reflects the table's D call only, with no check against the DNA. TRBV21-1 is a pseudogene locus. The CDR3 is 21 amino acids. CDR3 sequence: CASSKSKRVGGTLPPRLGYTF. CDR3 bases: TGTGCCAGCAGCAAGTCAAAGAGAGTAGGGGGCACTCTTCCCCCTCGGTTAGGCTACACCTTC.

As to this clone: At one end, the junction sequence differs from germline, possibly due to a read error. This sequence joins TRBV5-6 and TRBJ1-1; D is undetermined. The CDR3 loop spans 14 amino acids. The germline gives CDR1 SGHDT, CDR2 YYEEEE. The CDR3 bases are TGTGCCAGCACCTTGCTTATTCCGAACACTGAAGCTTTCTTT. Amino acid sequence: CASTLLIPNTEAFF.

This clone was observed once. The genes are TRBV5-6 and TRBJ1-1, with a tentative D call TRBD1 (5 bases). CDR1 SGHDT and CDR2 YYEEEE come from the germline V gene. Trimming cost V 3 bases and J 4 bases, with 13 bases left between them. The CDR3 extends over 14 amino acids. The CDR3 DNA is TGTGCCAGCAGCTGGGTGGGGGGTAGCACTGAAGCTTTCTTT. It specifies CASSWVGGSTEAFF.

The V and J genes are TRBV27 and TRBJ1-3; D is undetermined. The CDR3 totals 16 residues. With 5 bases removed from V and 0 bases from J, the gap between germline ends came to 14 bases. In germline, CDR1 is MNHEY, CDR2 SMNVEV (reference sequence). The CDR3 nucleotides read TGTGCCAGCAGTACTAACGTTCGGGGCTCTGGAAACACCATATATTTT. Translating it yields CASSTNVRGSGNTIYF.

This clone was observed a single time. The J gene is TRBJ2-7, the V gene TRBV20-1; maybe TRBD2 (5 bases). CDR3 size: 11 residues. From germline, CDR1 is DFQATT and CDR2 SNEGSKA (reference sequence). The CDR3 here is CSGGSSYEQYF. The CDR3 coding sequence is TGCTCGGGTGGGAGCTCCTACGAGCAGTACTTC.

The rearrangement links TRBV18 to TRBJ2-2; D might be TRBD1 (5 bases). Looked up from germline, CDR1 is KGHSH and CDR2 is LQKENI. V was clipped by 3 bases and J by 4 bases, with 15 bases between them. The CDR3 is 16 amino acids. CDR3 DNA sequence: TGTGCCAGCTCACCGTTTGACAGCCAGACCACCGGGGAGCTGTTTTTT. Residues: CASSPFDSQTTGELFF.

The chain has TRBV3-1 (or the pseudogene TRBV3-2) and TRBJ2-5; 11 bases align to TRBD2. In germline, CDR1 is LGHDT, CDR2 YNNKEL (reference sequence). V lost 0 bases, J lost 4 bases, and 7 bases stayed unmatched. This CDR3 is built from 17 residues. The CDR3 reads CASSQDASSGRGETQYF. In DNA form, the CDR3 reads TGTGCCAGCAGCCAAGATGCGAGTAGCGGGAGGGGAGAGACCCAGTACTTC.

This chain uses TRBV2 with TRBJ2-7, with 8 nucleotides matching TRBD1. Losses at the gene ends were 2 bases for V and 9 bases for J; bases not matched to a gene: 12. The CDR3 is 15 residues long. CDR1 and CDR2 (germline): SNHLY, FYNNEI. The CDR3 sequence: CASSENPGQGEGQYF. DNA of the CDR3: TGTGCCAGCAGTGAAAATCCCGGACAGGGTGAGGGGCAGTACTTC.

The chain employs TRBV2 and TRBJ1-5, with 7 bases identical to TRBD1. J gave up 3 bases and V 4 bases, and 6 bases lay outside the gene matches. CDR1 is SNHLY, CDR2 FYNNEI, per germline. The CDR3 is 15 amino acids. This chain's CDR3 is CASSGVQGNNQPQHF. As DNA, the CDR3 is TGTGCCAGCAGTGGGGTACAGGGGAACAATCAGCCCCAGCATTTT.

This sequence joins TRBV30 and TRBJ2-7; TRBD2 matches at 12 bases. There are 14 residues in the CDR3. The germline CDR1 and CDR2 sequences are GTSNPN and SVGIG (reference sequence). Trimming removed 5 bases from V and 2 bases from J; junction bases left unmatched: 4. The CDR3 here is CAWGTSGGTYEQYF. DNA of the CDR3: TGTGCCTGGGGTACTAGCGGGGGGACCTACGAGCAGTACTTC.

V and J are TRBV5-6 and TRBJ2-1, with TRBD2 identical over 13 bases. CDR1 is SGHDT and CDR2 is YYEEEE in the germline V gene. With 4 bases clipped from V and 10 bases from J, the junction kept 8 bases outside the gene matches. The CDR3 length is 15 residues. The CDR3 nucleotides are TGTGCCAGCAGCGAGGGACTAGCGGGACCCCACGAGCAGTTCTTC. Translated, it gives CASSEGLAGPHEQFF.

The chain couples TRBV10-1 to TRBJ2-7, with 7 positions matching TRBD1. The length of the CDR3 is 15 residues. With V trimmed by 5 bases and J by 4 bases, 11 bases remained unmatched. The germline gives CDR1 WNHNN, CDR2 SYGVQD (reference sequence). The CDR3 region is CASSPDRAGIYEQYF. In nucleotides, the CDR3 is TGCGCCAGCAGTCCCGACAGGGCCGGAATATACGAGCAGTACTTC.

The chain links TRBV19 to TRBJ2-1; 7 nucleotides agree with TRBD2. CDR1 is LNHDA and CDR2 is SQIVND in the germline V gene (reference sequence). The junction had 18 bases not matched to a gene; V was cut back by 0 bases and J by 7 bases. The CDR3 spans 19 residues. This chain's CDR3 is CASSIEGQSRDYRGNEQFF. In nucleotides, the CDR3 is TGTGCCAGTAGTATAGAGGGGCAGTCCCGGGACTATCGAGGAAATGAGCAGTTCTTC.

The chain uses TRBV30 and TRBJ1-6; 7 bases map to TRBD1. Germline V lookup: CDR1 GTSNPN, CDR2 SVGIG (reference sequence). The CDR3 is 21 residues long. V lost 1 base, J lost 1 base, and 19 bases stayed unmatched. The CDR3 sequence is CAWSANYRGNYKRSYNSPLHF. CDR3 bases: TGTGCCTGGAGTGCAAACTACAGGGGAAATTATAAGAGGTCCTATAATTCACCCCTCCACTTT.

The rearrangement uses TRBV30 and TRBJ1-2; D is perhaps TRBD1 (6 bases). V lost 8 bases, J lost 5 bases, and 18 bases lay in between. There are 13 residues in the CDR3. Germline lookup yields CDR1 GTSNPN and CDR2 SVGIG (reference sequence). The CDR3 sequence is CARRQVGIYGYTF. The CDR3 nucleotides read TGTGCCCGTCGACAGGTCGGGATATATGGCTACACCTTC.

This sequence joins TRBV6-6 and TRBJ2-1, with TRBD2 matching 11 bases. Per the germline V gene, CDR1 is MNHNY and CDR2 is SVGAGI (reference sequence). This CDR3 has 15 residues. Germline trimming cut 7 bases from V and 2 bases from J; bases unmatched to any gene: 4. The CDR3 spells CASTSSGRTYNEQFF. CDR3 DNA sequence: TGTGCCAGCACTTCTAGCGGGAGGACCTACAATGAGCAGTTCTTC.

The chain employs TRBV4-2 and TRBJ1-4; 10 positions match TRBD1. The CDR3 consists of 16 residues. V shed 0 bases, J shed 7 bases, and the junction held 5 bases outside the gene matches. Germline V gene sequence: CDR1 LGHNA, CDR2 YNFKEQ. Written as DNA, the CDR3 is TGTGCCAGCAGCCAAGATTCCGGGACAGGGGTTGAAAAACTGTTTTTT. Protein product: CASSQDSGTGVEKLFF.

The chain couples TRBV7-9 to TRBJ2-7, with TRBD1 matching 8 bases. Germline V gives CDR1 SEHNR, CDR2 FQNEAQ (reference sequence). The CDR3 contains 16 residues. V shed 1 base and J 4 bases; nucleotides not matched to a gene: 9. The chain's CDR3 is CASSLVGQGALYEQYF. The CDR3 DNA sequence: TGTGCCAGCAGCTTAGTGGGTCAGGGGGCACTGTACGAGCAGTACTTC.

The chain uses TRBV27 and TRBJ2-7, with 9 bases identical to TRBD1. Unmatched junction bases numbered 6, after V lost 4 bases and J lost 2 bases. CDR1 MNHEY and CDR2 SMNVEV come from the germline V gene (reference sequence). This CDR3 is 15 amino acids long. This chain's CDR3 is CASSWGQGPTYEQYF. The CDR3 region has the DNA TGTGCCAGCAGTTGGGGACAGGGACCAACCTACGAGCAGTACTTC.

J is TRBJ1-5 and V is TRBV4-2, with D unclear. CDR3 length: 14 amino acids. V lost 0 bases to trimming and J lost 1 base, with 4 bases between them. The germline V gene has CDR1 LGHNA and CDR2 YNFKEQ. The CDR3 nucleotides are TGTGCCAGCAGCCAAGATCTGAGCAATCAGCCCCAGCATTTT. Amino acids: CASSQDLSNQPQHF.